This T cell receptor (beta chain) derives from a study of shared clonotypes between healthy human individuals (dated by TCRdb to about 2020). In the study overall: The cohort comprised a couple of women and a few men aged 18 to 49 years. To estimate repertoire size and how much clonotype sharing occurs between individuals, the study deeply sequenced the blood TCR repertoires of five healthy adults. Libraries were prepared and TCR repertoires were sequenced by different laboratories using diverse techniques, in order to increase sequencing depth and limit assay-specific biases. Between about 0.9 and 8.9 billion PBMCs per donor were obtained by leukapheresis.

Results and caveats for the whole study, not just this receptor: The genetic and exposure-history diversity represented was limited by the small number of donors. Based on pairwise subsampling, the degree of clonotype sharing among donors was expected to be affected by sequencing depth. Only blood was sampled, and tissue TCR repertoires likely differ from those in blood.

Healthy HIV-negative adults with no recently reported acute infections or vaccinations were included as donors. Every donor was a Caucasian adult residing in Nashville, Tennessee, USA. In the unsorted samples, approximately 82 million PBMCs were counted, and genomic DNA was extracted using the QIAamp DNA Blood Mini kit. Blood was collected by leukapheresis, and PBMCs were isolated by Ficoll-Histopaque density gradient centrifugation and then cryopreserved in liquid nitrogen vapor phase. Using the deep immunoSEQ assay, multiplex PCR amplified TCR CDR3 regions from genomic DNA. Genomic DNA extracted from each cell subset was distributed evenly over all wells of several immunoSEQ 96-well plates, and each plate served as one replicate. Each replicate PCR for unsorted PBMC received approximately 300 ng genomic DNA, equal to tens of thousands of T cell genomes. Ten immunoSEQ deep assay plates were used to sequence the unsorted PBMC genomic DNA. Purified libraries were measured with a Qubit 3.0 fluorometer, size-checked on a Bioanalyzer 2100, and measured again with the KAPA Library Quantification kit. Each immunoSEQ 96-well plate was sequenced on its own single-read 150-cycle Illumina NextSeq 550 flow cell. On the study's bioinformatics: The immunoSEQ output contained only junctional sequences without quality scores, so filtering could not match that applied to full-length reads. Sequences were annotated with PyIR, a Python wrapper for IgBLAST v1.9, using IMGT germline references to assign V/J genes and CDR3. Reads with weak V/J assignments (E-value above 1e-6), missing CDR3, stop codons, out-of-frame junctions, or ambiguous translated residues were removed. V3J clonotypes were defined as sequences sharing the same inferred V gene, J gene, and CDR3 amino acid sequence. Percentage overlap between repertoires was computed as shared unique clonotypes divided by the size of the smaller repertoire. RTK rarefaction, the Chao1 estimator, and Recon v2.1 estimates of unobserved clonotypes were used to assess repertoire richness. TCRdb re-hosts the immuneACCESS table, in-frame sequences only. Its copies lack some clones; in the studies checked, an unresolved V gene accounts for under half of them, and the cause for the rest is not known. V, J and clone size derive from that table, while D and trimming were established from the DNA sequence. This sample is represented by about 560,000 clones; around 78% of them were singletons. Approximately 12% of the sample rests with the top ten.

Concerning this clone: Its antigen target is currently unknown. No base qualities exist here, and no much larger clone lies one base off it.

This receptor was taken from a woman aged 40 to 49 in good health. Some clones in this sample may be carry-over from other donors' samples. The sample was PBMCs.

The base sequence is TGTGCCAGCAGCGGCAGGGACCCGATCACCGGGGAGCTGTTTTTT. Its coded protein is CASSGRDPITGELFF. The receptor chain draws on TRBV11-2 and TRBJ2-2, with the D segment possibly TRBD1 or TRBD2, each aligning over 5 bases. The germline V gene specifies SGHAT as CDR1 and FQNNGV as CDR2. V lost 5 bases and J lost 4 bases; the stretch between them is 14 bases long. The CDR3, from cysteine to phenylalanine, totals 15 residues. Just the 45-base CDR3 DNA is kept, in frame starting at base 1.